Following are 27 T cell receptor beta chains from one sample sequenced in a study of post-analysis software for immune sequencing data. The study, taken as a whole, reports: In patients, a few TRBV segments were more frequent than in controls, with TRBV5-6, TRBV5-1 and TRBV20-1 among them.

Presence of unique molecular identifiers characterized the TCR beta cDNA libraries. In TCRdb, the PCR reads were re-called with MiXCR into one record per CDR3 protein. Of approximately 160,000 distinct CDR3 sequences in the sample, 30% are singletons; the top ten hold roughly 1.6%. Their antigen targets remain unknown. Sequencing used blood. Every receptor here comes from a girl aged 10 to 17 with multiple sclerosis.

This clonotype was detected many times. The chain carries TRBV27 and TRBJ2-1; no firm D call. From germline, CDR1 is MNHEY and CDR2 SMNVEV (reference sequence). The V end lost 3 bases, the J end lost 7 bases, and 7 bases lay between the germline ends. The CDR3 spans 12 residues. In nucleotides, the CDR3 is TGTGCCAGCAGTTTTTCGCCGAATGAGCAGTTCTTC. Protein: CASSFSPNEQFF.

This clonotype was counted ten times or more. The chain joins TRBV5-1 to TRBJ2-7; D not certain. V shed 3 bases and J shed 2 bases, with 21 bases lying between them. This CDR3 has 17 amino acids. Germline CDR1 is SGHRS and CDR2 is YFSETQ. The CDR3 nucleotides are TGCGCCAGCAGCTCCCGCGGTTGGGGTGGGGAAGCCTACGAGCAGTACTTC. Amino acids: CASSSRGWGGEAYEQYF.

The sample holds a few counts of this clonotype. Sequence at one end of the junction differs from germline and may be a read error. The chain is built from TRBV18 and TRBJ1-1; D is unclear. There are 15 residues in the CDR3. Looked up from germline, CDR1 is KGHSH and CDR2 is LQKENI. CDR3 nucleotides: TGTGCCAACTCACCGCAGGCTAGCCGGAACACTGAAGCTTTCTTT. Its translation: CANSPQASRNTEAFF. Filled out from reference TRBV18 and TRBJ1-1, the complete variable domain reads NAGVMQNPRHLVRRRGQEARLRCSPMKGHSHVYWYRQLPEEGLKFMVYLQKENIIDESGMPKERFSAEFPKEGPSILRIQQVVRGDSAAYFCANSPQASRNTEAFFGQGTRLTVV.

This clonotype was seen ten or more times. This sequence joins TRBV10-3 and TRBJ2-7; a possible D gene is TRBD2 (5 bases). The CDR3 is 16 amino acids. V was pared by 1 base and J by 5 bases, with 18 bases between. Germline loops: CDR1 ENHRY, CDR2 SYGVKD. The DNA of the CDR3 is TGTGCCATCAGTGAGTTGAGAGGGAAGGCTGCCCACGAGCAGTACTTC. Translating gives CAISELRGKAAHEQYF.

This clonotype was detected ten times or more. CDR3 protein: CASSPSGRGNEQFF. The CDR3 bases are TGCGCCAGCAGCCCCAGCGGGAGGGGGAATGAGCAGTTCTTC. This chain connects TRBV4-1 to TRBJ2-1; 10 bases align to TRBD2. Per germline, CDR1 MGHRA and CDR2 YSYEKL. The CDR3 length is 14 residues. V was clipped by 4 bases and J by 7 bases; unmatched bases: 4.

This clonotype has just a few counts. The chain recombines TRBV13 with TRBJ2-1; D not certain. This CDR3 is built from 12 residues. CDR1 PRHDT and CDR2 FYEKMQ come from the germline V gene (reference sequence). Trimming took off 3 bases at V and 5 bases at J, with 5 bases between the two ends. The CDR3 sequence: CASSFVDNEQFF. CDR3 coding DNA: TGTGCCAGCAGCTTTGTGGACAATGAGCAGTTCTTC.

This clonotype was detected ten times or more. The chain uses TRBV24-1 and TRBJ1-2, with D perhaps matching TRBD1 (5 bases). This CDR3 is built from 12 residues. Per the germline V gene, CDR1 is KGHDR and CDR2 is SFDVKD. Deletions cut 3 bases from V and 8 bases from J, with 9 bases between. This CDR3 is CATSDDRGGYTF. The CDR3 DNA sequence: TGTGCCACCAGTGATGACAGAGGGGGCTACACCTTC.

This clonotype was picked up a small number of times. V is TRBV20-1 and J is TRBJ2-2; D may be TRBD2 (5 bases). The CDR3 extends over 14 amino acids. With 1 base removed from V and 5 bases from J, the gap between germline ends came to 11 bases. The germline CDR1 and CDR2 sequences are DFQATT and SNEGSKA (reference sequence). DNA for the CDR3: TGCAGTGCTAGAGGTTCAGGCGGGACCGGGGAGCTGTTTTTT. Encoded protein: CSARGSGGTGELFF.

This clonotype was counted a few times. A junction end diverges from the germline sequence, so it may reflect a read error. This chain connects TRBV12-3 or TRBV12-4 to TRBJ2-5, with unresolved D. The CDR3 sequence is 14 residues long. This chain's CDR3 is CDSSFTLGPGTQYF. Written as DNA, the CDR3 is TGTGACAGCAGTTTTACACTCGGACCTGGGACCCAGTACTTC.

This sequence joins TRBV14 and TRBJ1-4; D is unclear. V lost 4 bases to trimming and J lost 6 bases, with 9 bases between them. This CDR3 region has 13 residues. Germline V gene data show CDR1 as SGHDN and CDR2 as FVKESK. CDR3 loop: CASSRGPDEKLFF. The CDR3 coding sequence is TGTGCCAGCAGCCGGGGTCCGGATGAAAAACTGTTTTTT.

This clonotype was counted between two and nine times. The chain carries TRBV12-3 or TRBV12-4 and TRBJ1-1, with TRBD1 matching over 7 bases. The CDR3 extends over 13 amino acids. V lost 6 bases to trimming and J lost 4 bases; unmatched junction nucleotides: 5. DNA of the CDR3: TGTGCCAGCAGCCGGTACAGGGGCACTGAAGCTTTCTTT. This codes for CASSRYRGTEAFF.

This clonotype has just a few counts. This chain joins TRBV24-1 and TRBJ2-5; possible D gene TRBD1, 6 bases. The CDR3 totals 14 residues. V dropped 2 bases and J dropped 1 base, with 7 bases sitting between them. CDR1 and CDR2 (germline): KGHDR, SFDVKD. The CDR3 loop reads CATSDSGAQETQYF. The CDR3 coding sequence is TGTGCCACCAGTGATTCAGGGGCCCAAGAGACCCAGTACTTC.

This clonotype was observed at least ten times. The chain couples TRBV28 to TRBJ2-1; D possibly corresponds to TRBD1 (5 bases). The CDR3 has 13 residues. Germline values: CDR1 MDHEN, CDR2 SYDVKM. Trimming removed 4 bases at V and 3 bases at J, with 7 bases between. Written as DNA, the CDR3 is TGTGCCAGCAGTTATGACAGCTACAATGAGCAGTTCTTC. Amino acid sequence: CASSYDSYNEQFF.

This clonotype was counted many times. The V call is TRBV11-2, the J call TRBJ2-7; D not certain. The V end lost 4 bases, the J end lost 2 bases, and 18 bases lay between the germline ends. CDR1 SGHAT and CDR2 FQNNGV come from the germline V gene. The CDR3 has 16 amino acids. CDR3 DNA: TGTGCCAGCAGCTCTATCCGGGCCCACAACCCCTACGAGCAGTACTTC. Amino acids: CASSSIRAHNPYEQYF.

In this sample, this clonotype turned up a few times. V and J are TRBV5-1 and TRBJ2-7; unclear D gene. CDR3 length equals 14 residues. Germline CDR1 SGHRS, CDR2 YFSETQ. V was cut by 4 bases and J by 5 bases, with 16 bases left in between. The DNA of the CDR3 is TGCGCCAGCAGCCCAGACCTTTGGCACGACGAGCAGTACTTC. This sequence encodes CASSPDLWHDEQYF.

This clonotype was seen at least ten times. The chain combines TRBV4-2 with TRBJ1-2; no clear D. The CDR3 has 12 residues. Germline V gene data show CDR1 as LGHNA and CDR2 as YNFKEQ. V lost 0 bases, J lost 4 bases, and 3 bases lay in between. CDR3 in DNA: TGTGCCAGCAGCCAAGAACTCTATGGCTACACCTTC. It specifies CASSQELYGYTF.

The CDR3 loop is CASRREREYEQYF. For the CDR3, the DNA is TGTGCCAGCAGACGGGAGCGGGAATACGAGCAGTACTTC. The chain uses TRBV6-1 and TRBJ2-7; 7 bases line up with TRBD2. The V and J ends lost 6 bases and 4 bases, in that order; junction bases with no gene match: 6. This CDR3 is 13 amino acids long. CDR1 MNHNS and CDR2 SASEGT come from the germline V gene.

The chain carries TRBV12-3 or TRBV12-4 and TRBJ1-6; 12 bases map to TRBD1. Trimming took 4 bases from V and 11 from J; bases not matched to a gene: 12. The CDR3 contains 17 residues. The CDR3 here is CASSSQSSGTGGPPLHF. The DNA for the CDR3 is TGTGCCAGCAGTTCCCAGTCCTCCGGGACAGGGGGCCCACCCCTCCACTTT.

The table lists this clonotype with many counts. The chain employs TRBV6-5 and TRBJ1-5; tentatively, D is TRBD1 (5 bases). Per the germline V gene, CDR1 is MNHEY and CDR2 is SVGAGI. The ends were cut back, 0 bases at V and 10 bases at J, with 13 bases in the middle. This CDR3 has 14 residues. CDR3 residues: CASSYSGGKGPQHF. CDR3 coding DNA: TGTGCCAGCAGTTACTCCGGGGGGAAAGGCCCCCAGCATTTT.

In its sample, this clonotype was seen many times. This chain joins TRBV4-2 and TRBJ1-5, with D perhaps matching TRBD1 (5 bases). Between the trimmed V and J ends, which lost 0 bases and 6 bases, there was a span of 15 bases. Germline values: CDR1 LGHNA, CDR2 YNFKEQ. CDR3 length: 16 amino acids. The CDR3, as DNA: TGTGCCAGCAGCCAAGAGGGGATAGGGGTGAGTCAGCCCCAGCATTTT. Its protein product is CASSQEGIGVSQPQHF.

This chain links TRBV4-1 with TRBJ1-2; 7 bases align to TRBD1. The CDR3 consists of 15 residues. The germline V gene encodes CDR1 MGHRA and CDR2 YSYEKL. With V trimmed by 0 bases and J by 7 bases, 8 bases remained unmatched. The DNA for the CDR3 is TGCGCCAGCAGCCAAGAAGACAGGGACGTTGGTGGCTACACCTTC. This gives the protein CASSQEDRDVGGYTF.

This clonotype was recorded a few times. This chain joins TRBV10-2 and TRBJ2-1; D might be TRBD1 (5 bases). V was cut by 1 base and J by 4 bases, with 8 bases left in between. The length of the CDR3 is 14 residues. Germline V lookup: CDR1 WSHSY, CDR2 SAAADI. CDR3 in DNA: TGCGCCAGCAGTGAGTTGGGGCAGTACAATGAGCAGTTCTTC. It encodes CASSELGQYNEQFF.

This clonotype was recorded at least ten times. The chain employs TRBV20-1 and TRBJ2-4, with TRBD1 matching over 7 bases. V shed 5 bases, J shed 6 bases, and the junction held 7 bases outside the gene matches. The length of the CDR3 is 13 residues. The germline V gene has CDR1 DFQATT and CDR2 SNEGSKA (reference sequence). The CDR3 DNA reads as TGCAGTGCTCCCTACAGACAGGGAAACATTCAGTACTTC. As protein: CSAPYRQGNIQYF.

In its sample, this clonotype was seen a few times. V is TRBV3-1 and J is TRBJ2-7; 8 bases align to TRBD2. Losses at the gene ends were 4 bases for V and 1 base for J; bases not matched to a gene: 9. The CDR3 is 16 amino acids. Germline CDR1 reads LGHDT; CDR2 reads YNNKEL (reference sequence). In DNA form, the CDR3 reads TGTGCCAGCAGCCGGAGCGGAGCGGGAGATTCCTACGAGCAGTACTTC. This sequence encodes CASSRSGAGDSYEQYF.

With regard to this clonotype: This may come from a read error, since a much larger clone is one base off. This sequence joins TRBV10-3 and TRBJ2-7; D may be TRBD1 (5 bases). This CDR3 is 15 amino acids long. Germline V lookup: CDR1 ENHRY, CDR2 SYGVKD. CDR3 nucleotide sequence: TGTGCCATGAGTGAGTCAGGAACAGGTCTCTACGAGCAGTACTTC. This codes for CAMSESGTGLYEQYF.

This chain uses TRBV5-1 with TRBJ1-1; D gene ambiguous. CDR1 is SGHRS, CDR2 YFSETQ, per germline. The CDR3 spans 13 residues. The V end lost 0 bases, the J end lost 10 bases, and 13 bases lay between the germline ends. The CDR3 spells CASSLDPTTGAFF. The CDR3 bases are TGCGCCAGCAGCTTGGACCCAACGACGGGAGCTTTCTTT. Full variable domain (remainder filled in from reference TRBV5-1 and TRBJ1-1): KAGVTQTPRYLIKTRGQQVTLSCSPISGHRSVSWYQQTPGQGLQFLFEYFSETQRNKGNFPGRFSGRQFSNSRSEMNVSTLELGDSALYLCASSLDPTTGAFFGQGTRLTVV.

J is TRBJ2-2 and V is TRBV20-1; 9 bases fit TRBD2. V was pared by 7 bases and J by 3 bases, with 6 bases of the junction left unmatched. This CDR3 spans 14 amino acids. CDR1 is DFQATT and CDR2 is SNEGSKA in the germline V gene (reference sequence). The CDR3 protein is CSVRAGGDTGELFF. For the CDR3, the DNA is TGCAGTGTCAGGGCGGGAGGGGACACCGGGGAGCTGTTTTTT.